This entry lists 30 T cell receptor beta chains sequenced from one sample in a study of blood T cells in healthy people across ages. Together with a sample-barcoded 5' primer, a J-beta primer mix was included in a second PCR lasting roughly 6 to 12 cycles. A single record per CDR3 protein comes from TCRdb applying MiXCR to the 5' RACE reads. The sample has under 2,000,000 distinct CDR3 sequences, roughly 50% seen once. Sequenced material: blood. These receptors were taken from a woman aged 40 to 50 in good health.

This clonotype was picked up a small number of times. The chain couples TRBV12-3 or TRBV12-4 to TRBJ2-7, with D uncertain. Between the trimmed V and J ends, which lost 3 bases and 1 base, there was a span of 13 bases. The length of the CDR3 is 15 residues. The CDR3 coding sequence is TGTGCCAGCAGTTTTTCCGGGCGGCCATCCTACGAGCAGTACTTC. Amino acid sequence: CASSFSGRPSYEQYF.

This clonotype was seen only a few times. The chain is built from TRBV27 and TRBJ2-1; 9 bases align to TRBD2. The J segment lost 4 bases and the V segment lost 5 bases, leaving 6 bases of the junction unmatched. This CDR3 region has 15 residues. Germline V gene data show CDR1 as MNHEY and CDR2 as SMNVEV (reference sequence). The CDR3 spells CASSPIAGAYNEQFF. Here the CDR3 DNA reads TGTGCCAGCAGTCCAATAGCGGGAGCTTACAATGAGCAGTTCTTC.

This clonotype was seen ten or more times. The chain is built from TRBV4-2 and TRBJ2-3; 10 bases agree with TRBD1. The CDR3 totals 15 residues. Germline values: CDR1 LGHNA, CDR2 YNFKEQ. V lost 4 bases, J lost 4 bases, and 5 bases stayed unmatched. The CDR3, as DNA: TGTGCCAGCAGCCCCCGGGACAGGGGCGCAGATACGCAGTATTTT. Translated, it gives CASSPRDRGADTQYF.

At least ten counts were recorded for this clonotype. At one of its ends the junction is not consistent with the germline gene, which may arise from a read error. CDR3 loop: CASSLSGPGANVLTF. The CDR3 DNA sequence: TGTGCCAGCAGCTTATCGGGTCCTGGGGCCAACGTCCTGACTTTC. V and J are TRBV27 and TRBJ2-6; D unresolved. The length of the CDR3 is 15 residues. Germline assignment: CDR1 MNHEY and CDR2 SMNVEV (reference sequence). The variable domain in full, with the rest retrieved from reference TRBV27 and TRBJ2-6, is EAQVTQNPRYLITVTGKKLTVTCSQNMNHEYMSWYRQDPGLGLRQIYYSMNVEVTDKGDVPEGYKVSRKEKRNFPLILESPSPNQTSLYFCASSLSGPGANVLTFGAGSRLTVL.

The chain carries TRBV2 and TRBJ2-7, with D perhaps TRBD1 (5 bases). V was shortened by 8 bases and J by 7 bases, with 21 bases between the two germline ends. CDR3 length: 14 amino acids. CDR1 and CDR2 (germline): SNHLY, FYNNEI. The CDR3: CASGPNKGYNEQYF. DNA for the CDR3: TGTGCCAGCGGACCCAACAAGGGGTACAATGAGCAGTACTTC. The full variable domain, rest sourced from reference TRBV2 and TRBJ2-7, is EPEVTQTPSHQVTQMGQEVILRCVPISNHLYFYWYRQILGQKVEFLVSFYNNEISEKSEIFDDQFSVERPDGSNFTLKIRSTKLEDSAMYFCASGPNKGYNEQYFGPGTRLTVT.

The table lists this clonotype with many counts. The V call is TRBV7-2, the J call TRBJ2-5, with D possibly matching TRBD1 (6 bases). This CDR3 has 15 residues. V was shortened by 5 bases and J by 4 bases, with 17 bases between the two germline ends. CDR1 is SGHTA and CDR2 is FQGNSA in the germline V gene. CDR3 sequence reads: CASSANQGRGETQYF. The CDR3 bases are TGTGCCAGCAGCGCGAACCAGGGGAGAGGAGAGACCCAGTACTTC.

This clonotype occurred a few times. The chain uses TRBV7-9 and TRBJ2-7, with 7 bases lining up with TRBD2. After removal of 2 bases from V and 3 bases from J, the junction contained 4 bases not matched to a gene. The CDR3 extends over 14 amino acids. CDR1 is SEHNR and CDR2 is FQNEAQ in the germline V gene (reference sequence). The CDR3 reads CASSLMGGNYEQYF. The CDR3 nucleotides read TGTGCCAGCAGCTTAATGGGAGGGAACTACGAGCAGTACTTC. Based on the CDR3 plus reference TRBV7-9 and TRBJ2-7, the full variable domain is DTGVSQNPRHKITKRGQNVTFRCDPISEHNRLYWYRQTLGQGPEFLTYFQNEAQLEKSRLLSDRFSAERPKGSFSTLEIQRTEQGDSAMYLCASSLMGGNYEQYFGPGTRLTVT.

A single count supports this clonotype. The V gene is TRBV2, the J gene TRBJ2-7; TRBD1 matches 7 bases. Trimming removed 6 bases from V and 1 base from J; junction bases left unmatched: 9. Looked up from germline, CDR1 is SNHLY and CDR2 is FYNNEI. The CDR3 has 15 residues. The CDR3 is CASRARTGGSYEQYF. CDR3 sequence (DNA): TGTGCCAGCAGGGCAAGGACAGGAGGTTCCTACGAGCAGTACTTC.

This clonotype has just a few counts. This chain links TRBV5-1 with TRBJ2-5, with TRBD1 identical over 12 bases. Germline CDR1 SGHRS, CDR2 YFSETQ. J gave up 4 bases and V 7 bases, and 8 bases lay outside the gene matches. The CDR3 spans 15 residues. CDR3: CASVIGTGGGETQYF. The DNA of the CDR3 is TGCGCCAGCGTTATTGGGACAGGGGGCGGAGAGACCCAGTACTTC. Full variable domain (remainder filled in from reference TRBV5-1 and TRBJ2-5): KAGVTQTPRYLIKTRGQQVTLSCSPISGHRSVSWYQQTPGQGLQFLFEYFSETQRNKGNFPGRFSGRQFSNSRSEMNVSTLELGDSALYLCASVIGTGGGETQYFGPGTRLLVL.

V usage is TRBV20-1 and J usage is TRBJ2-3, with 9 bases lining up with TRBD2. The germline CDR1 and CDR2 sequences are DFQATT and SNEGSKA (reference sequence). V lost 0 bases and J lost 5; bases outside the gene matches: 3. The CDR3 extends over 14 amino acids. The CDR3 loop reads CSARESGGKDTQYF. In DNA form, the CDR3 reads TGCAGTGCTAGAGAGAGCGGGGGGAAAGATACGCAGTATTTT.

This clonotype was detected a few times. This chain joins TRBV5-5 and TRBJ2-1; D gene uncertain. V lost 4 bases and J 10 bases, leaving 9 bases between the germline ends. This CDR3 has 11 residues. Germline V gives CDR1 SGHKS, CDR2 YYEKEE (reference sequence). The CDR3 DNA reads TGTGCCAGCAGCGCCGTCGTAGAGCAGTTCTTC. It specifies CASSAVVEQFF.

The chain is built from TRBV6-5 and TRBJ1-2, with 7 bases lining up with TRBD1. With V trimmed by 2 bases and J by 2 bases, 20 bases remained unmatched. This CDR3 has 20 amino acids. The germline CDR1 and CDR2 sequences are MNHEY and SVGAGI. The CDR3 sequence is CASSYNPEGATGRGNYGYTF. The CDR3 coding sequence is TGTGCCAGCAGTTACAACCCTGAGGGGGCAACCGGTCGGGGGAACTATGGCTACACCTTC.

Only one count was recorded for this clonotype. V usage is TRBV12-5 and J usage is TRBJ2-5, with 10 bases matching TRBD2. CDR1 and CDR2 from the germline V gene are LGHNT and FRNRAP. The junction had 3 bases not matched to a gene; V was cut back by 2 bases and J by 3 bases. This CDR3 contains 15 residues. The DNA of the CDR3 is TGTGCTAGTGGTTTGAGCGGGGGGGCCAAAGAGACCCAGTACTTC. This gives the protein CASGLSGGAKETQYF.

The J gene is TRBJ2-7, the V gene TRBV27, with D hard to call. The CDR3 contains 14 residues. CDR1 MNHEY and CDR2 SMNVEV come from the germline V gene (reference sequence). The V end was cut by 4 bases, the J end by 3 bases, with 13 bases between. Here the CDR3 DNA reads TGTGCCAGCAGTTCTGGACGGTTAAACTACGAGCAGTACTTC. Protein: CASSSGRLNYEQYF.

This clonotype has only one observation. The chain couples TRBV21-1 to TRBJ1-2. TRBV21-1 is marked as a pseudogene. This CDR3 is 14 amino acids long. The CDR3 DNA is TGTGCCAGCAGCAAAGATACAGTTAACTATGGCTACACCTTC. Translation: CASSKDTVNYGYTF.

This clonotype came up once. The V call is TRBV4-1, the J call TRBJ1-1; possible D gene TRBD1, 5 bases. The V and J ends lost 1 base and 0 bases respectively, with 24 bases between them. CDR3 length: 20 residues. CDR1 and CDR2 from the germline V gene are MGHRA and YSYEKL. As DNA, the CDR3 is TGCGCCAGCAGCCAAGTAAGGCAGATAAGGGATCCGGACATGAACACTGAAGCTTTCTTT. Translating gives CASSQVRQIRDPDMNTEAFF.

This sequence joins TRBV7-2 and TRBJ2-3; 10 nucleotides line up with TRBD2. The V gene end was trimmed by 0 bases and the J gene end by 2 bases; junction bases not matched to a gene: 8. There are 18 residues in the CDR3. Germline V CDR1 and CDR2: SGHTA, FQGNSA. CDR3 DNA: TGTGCCAGCAGCTTAGCGCCTAGGCTAGCGGGGGTCACAGATACGCAGTATTTT. Translation: CASSLAPRLAGVTDTQYF. The complete variable domain, with remaining parts taken from reference TRBV7-2 and TRBJ2-3, reads GAGVSQSPSNKVTEKGKDVELRCDPISGHTALYWYRQSLGQGLEFLIYFQGNSAPDKSGLPSDRFSAERTGGSVSTLTIQRTQQEDSAVYLCASSLAPRLAGVTDTQYFGPGTRLTVL.

The rearrangement links TRBV7-2 to TRBJ1-6; D gene uncertain. Per the germline V gene, CDR1 is SGHTA and CDR2 is FQGNSA. V was trimmed by 5 bases and J by 0 bases, leaving 17 bases between them. The CDR3 extends over 18 amino acids. The CDR3 loop is CASSPTLRGSSYNSPLHF. DNA of the CDR3: TGTGCCAGCAGCCCGACCTTACGGGGAAGCTCCTATAATTCACCCCTCCACTTT.

The count of this clonotype is one. V usage is TRBV15 and J usage is TRBJ2-7; D perhaps matches TRBD2 (6 bases). The length of the CDR3 is 15 residues. Per the germline V gene, CDR1 is LNHNV and CDR2 is YYDKDF (reference sequence). The V gene lost 0 bases and the J gene lost 5 bases, with 14 bases spanning the gap. The CDR3 sequence is CATSRDYGTVDEQYF. The CDR3 nucleotides read TGTGCCACCAGCAGAGATTATGGGACTGTCGACGAGCAGTACTTC. The whole variable domain, remainder taken from reference TRBV15 and TRBJ2-7, is DAMVIQNPRYQVTQFGKPVTLSCSQTLNHNVMYWYQQKSSQAPKLLFHYYDKDFNNEADTPDNFQSRRPNTSFCFLDIRSPGLGDTAMYLCATSRDYGTVDEQYFGPGTRLTVT.

The chain has TRBV20-1 and TRBJ2-3; weak D call: TRBD1 (6 bases). Germline V gene sequence: CDR1 DFQATT, CDR2 SNEGSKA (reference sequence). The CDR3 totals 15 residues. The V gene lost 3 bases and the J gene lost 2 bases, with 15 bases spanning the gap. The CDR3 spells CSASRRQGHTDTQYF. CDR3 nucleotides: TGCAGTGCTAGCCGACGGCAGGGGCACACAGATACGCAGTATTTT.

This chain connects TRBV20-1 to TRBJ1-1; no reliable D call. CDR1 is DFQATT, CDR2 SNEGSKA, per germline (reference sequence). There are 13 residues in the CDR3. Trimming shortened V by 5 bases and J by 0 bases, and 10 bases separated the two germline ends. This chain's CDR3 is CSAPNRLNTEAFF. CDR3 DNA: TGCAGTGCTCCAAACCGATTGAACACTGAAGCTTTCTTT.

This clonotype showed up many times. V gene TRBV27 combines with J gene TRBJ2-5; possible D gene TRBD2, 6 bases. Germline CDR1 MNHEY, CDR2 SMNVEV (reference sequence). The CDR3 extends over 13 amino acids. Between the trimmed V and J ends, which lost 6 bases and 5 bases, there was a span of 13 bases. Written as DNA, the CDR3 is TGTGCCAGCAGACCCTGGGCGGGGGAGACCCAGTACTTC. It encodes CASRPWAGETQYF.

In nucleotides, the CDR3 is TGTGCCACCAGTGATCCGTCGGACGGAGCCTACGAGCAGTACTTC. Amino acids: CATSDPSDGAYEQYF. The gene calls are TRBV24-1 and TRBJ2-7; D is uncertain. V was trimmed by 3 bases and J by 2 bases, leaving 13 bases between them. CDR3 size: 15 residues. The germline gives CDR1 KGHDR, CDR2 SFDVKD.

The chain uses TRBV24-1 and TRBJ2-1; 8 nucleotides align to TRBD2. The V and J ends lost 5 bases and 5 bases, in that order; junction bases with no gene match: 7. Germline V gene lookup returns CDR1 KGHDR and CDR2 SFDVKD. The CDR3 has 15 amino acids. As DNA, the CDR3 is TGTGCCACCAGTGCAACGCGGGGGGTAAACAATGAGCAGTTCTTC. Amino acids: CATSATRGVNNEQFF.

This clonotype was detected a few times. The chain carries TRBV7-9 and TRBJ2-3, with 7 bases fitting TRBD1. The germline V gene has CDR1 SEHNR and CDR2 FQNEAQ (reference sequence). CDR3 size: 16 residues. The junction had 10 bases not matched to a gene; V was cut back by 5 bases and J by 2 bases. DNA for the CDR3: TGTGCCAGCAGCCCCTTTAGGGGGCCTATCACAGATACGCAGTATTTT. Its translation: CASSPFRGPITDTQYF.

The sample holds many counts of this clonotype. The chain is built from TRBV25-1 and TRBJ1-2; D might be TRBD1 (5 bases). The V end lost 4 bases, the J end lost 8 bases, and 14 bases lay between the germline ends. CDR3 length: 13 amino acids. Per germline, CDR1 MGHDK and CDR2 SYGVNS. DNA of the CDR3: TGTGCCAGCAGTGCGGCGGGGCTATTCGGCTACACCTTC. It is translated as CASSAAGLFGYTF.

On this clonotype: Mismatch with germline at one junction end may stem from a read error. The V gene is TRBV20-1, the J gene TRBJ1-6; no clear D gene. This CDR3 comprises 14 residues. Looked up from germline, CDR1 is DFQATT and CDR2 is SNEGSKA (reference sequence). The chain's CDR3 is CSASQDSDNSSLHF. In DNA form, the CDR3 reads TGCAGTGCTAGCCAGGATTCCGATAATTCATCCCTCCACTTT.

The rearrangement links TRBV6-6 to TRBJ2-5; perhaps TRBD1 as D (6 bases). V lost 4 bases and J 11 bases, leaving 29 bases between the germline ends. The CDR3 is 17 amino acids. Germline CDR1 reads MNHNY; CDR2 reads SVGAGI (reference sequence). CDR3 residues: CASSSKQGPVYYGEQYF. DNA for the CDR3: TGTGCCAGCAGTTCCAAACAGGGTCCGGTTTACTACGGTGAGCAGTACTTC.

This clonotype occurred a few times. V and J are TRBV20-1 and TRBJ2-1, with 10 nucleotides matching TRBD2. The V segment lost 4 bases and the J segment 12 bases; nucleotides outside the gene matches: 9. Germline V lookup: CDR1 DFQATT, CDR2 SNEGSKA (reference sequence). The CDR3 loop spans 13 amino acids. CDR3 protein: CSATPSLAGAQFF. The DNA for the CDR3 is TGCAGTGCTACCCCCAGTCTAGCGGGGGCGCAGTTCTTC.

There are a few counts of this clonotype. The gene calls are TRBV28 and TRBJ1-1; 7 bases line up with TRBD1. Losses at the gene ends were 5 bases for V and 4 bases for J; bases not matched to a gene: 7. From germline, CDR1 is MDHEN and CDR2 SYDVKM. The CDR3 is 14 residues long. The CDR3 protein is CASSQTGLVTEAFF. The CDR3 DNA follows: TGTGCCAGCAGTCAGACAGGGCTGGTCACTGAAGCTTTCTTT.